This TCR beta chain is drawn from a study of shared clonotypes between healthy human individuals. At a deep level, the assay was run. The repertoire was sequenced with immunoSEQ multiplex PCR; TCRdb's copy has only in-frame clones and lacks some. The profile shows more than 2,000,000 clones, 80% to 95% of them singletons. The trim removed 4 bases at V and 3 bases at J, leaving 5 bases unmatched. Germline CDR1 and CDR2: KGHSH and LQKENI. This CDR3 contains 14 residues. The receptor's source is a man aged 18-30 years in good health. Some clones in this sample may be carry-over from other donors' samples. The sample was naive CD4+ T cells from PBMCs. The subset is: CD45RA+ positively selected. V gene TRBV18 combines with J gene TRBJ1-1; 7 bases align to TRBD1. CDR3 region: CASSHGQADTEAFF. CDR3 coding DNA: TGTGCCAGCTCACACGGACAGGCGGACACTGAAGCTTTCTTT. The entire variable domain, with the rest obtained from reference TRBV18 and TRBJ1-1, is as follows: NAGVMQNPRHLVRRRGQEARLRCSPMKGHSHVYWYRQLPEEGLKFMVYLQKENIIDESGMPKERFSAEFPKEGPSILRIQQVVRGDSAAYFCASSHGQADTEAFFGQGTRLTVV.